These 10 T cell receptor beta chains came from one sample sequenced in a study of blood T cell repertoires in COVID-19. Clones were read by immunoSEQ multiplex PCR, and TCRdb kept only the in-frame ones, dropping some. There are some 50,000 clones in the sample; approximately 90% occur only once, and 1.5% to 2% lies in the top ten. The sequenced sample was peripheral blood. The receptor set was obtained from a man aged 60 to 69 with acute or convalescent COVID-19.

This clone is medium-sized within its sample. The chain has TRBV19 and TRBJ2-2; D is possibly TRBD1 (6 bases). Germline CDR1 LNHDA, CDR2 SQIVND (reference sequence). V dropped 4 bases and J dropped 1 base, with 7 bases sitting between them. The CDR3 contains 14 residues. CDR3 sequence: CASSNRVNTGELFF. CDR3 DNA sequence: TGTGCCAGTAGTAACAGGGTGAACACCGGGGAGCTGTTTTTT.

The chain uses TRBV3-1 (or the pseudogene TRBV3-2) and TRBJ1-4; D gene ambiguous. Looked up from germline, CDR1 is LGHDT and CDR2 is YNNKEL (reference sequence). V lost 1 base and J lost 8, with 8 bases in between. The CDR3 has 13 amino acids. The CDR3: CASSQGTREKLFF. CDR3 DNA sequence: TGTGCCAGCAGCCAAGGGACTCGAGAAAAACTGTTTTTT.

V gene TRBV5-6 combines with J gene TRBJ1-2; D gene ambiguous. The length of the CDR3 is 14 residues. V lost 0 bases and J lost 0, with 6 bases in between. Germline loops: CDR1 SGHDT, CDR2 YYEEEE. CDR3 region: CASSLVETNYGYTF. As DNA, the CDR3 is TGTGCCAGCAGCTTGGTCGAGACTAACTATGGCTACACCTTC.

This rearrangement joins TRBV9 to TRBJ1-1; maybe TRBD1 (6 bases). This CDR3 is 15 amino acids long. Germline V lookup: CDR1 SGDLS, CDR2 YYNGEE. V was shortened by 2 bases and J by 4 bases, with 15 bases between the two germline ends. In DNA form, the CDR3 reads TGTGCCAGCAGCGTCGCTGGGGGGGCCCCCACTGAAGCTTTCTTT. The encoded protein is CASSVAGGAPTEAFF.

This sequence joins TRBV30 and TRBJ2-2; D is perhaps TRBD1 (6 bases). Per germline, CDR1 GTSNPN and CDR2 SVGIG (reference sequence). CDR3 length: 14 amino acids. Between the trimmed V and J ends, which lost 2 bases and 7 bases, there was a span of 14 bases. The CDR3 protein is CAWSFVLGGGELFF. DNA for the CDR3: TGTGCCTGGAGTTTTGTTCTAGGGGGCGGGGAGCTGTTTTTT.

The rearrangement joins TRBV6-5 to TRBJ1-1; D is unclear. This CDR3 is 13 amino acids long. Germline V gives CDR1 MNHEY, CDR2 SVGAGI. Trimming removed 9 bases at V and 1 base at J, with 12 bases between. The CDR3 DNA reads as TGTGCCAGTCGAGGTACCAAGAACACTGAAGCTTTCTTT. Its translation is CASRGTKNTEAFF.

J is TRBJ1-1 and V is TRBV5-4; 8 nucleotides match TRBD1. Unmatched junction bases numbered 10, after V lost 1 base and J lost 5 bases. This CDR3 region has 16 residues. The V gene's germline CDR1 is SGHNT and CDR2 YYREEE (reference sequence). The CDR3 here is CASSLMGRGLQTEAFF. Here the CDR3 DNA reads TGTGCCAGCAGCTTGATGGGCAGGGGGCTTCAAACTGAAGCTTTCTTT.

The V call is TRBV27, the J call TRBJ1-5; D is possibly TRBD1 (5 bases). V lost 2 bases and J lost 1, with 9 bases in between. CDR3 length: 15 amino acids. The germline V gene has CDR1 MNHEY and CDR2 SMNVEV (reference sequence). The CDR3 coding sequence is TGTGCCAGCAGTTTACGGGGGTTAAGCAATCAGCCCCAGCATTTT. It yields the protein CASSLRGLSNQPQHF.

This sequence joins TRBV6-5 and TRBJ1-2; 11 bases are shared with TRBD1. V gave up 2 bases and J gave up 7 bases; unmatched junction bases: 6. From germline, CDR1 is MNHEY and CDR2 SVGAGI. This CDR3 spans 15 amino acids. In DNA form, the CDR3 reads TGTGCCAGCAGTTACGGGACAGGGGGGATTTTTGGCTACACCTTC. Amino acid sequence: CASSYGTGGIFGYTF.

The chain carries TRBV2 and TRBJ1-5; 7 bases fit TRBD1. This CDR3 has 13 residues. Looked up from germline, CDR1 is SNHLY and CDR2 is FYNNEI. The V segment lost 5 bases and the J segment 5 bases; nucleotides outside the gene matches: 3. The CDR3 DNA reads as TGTGCCAGCAGTAACAGGGGCCATCAGCCCCAGCATTTT. This gives the protein CASSNRGHQPQHF.